The TCR beta chain under discussion was sequenced for a study of blood T cells in healthy people across ages. Study findings and constraints: A roughly linear fall in TCR beta diversity per million T cells was seen with increasing age. Expanded clonotype changes were possibly confounded by unknown donor CMV status.

Alongside a J-beta primer mix, a sample-barcoded 5' primer served in a second PCR lasting 7 to 11 cycles. MiXCR, applied by TCRdb to the 5' RACE reads, yields one record per CDR3 protein. The sample gives roughly 1.6 million distinct CDR3 sequences, about 31% of which show up once; 11% is in the top ten. There are 18 residues in the CDR3. Note on this clonotype: Its target is not known.

The receptor comes from a woman in her 30s in good health. The chain combines TRBV21-1 with TRBJ2-1. TRBV21-1 corresponds to a pseudogene. Sequencing was done on a sample of blood. CDR3 DNA: TGTGCCAGCAGCAAAGGAGCAAAGTTTTGCGACTGGAACAATGAGCAGTTCTTC. It is translated as CASSKGAKFCDWNNEQFF.